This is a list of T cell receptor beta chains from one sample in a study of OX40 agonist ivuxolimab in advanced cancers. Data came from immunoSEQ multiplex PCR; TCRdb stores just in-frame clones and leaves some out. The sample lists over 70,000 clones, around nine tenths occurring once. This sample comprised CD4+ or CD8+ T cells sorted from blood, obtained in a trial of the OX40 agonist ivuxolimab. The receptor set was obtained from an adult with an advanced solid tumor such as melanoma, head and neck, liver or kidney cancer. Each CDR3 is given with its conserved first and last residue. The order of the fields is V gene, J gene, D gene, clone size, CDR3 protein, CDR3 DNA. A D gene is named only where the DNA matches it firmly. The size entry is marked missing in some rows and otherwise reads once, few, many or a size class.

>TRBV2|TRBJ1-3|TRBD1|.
CASSEGGQGLSGNTIYF
TGTGCCAGCAGTGAAGGGGGACAGGGACTCTCTGGAAACACCATATATTTT
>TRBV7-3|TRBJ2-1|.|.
CASSLTSRGGKFF
TGTGCCAGCAGCTTAACATCCAGGGGTGGTAAGTTCTTC
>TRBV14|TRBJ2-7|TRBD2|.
CASSQEDWLAGVGYEQYF
TGTGCCAGCAGCCAAGAAGATTGGCTAGCGGGAGTAGGGTACGAGCAGTACTTC
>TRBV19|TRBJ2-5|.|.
CASSRDEQRETQYF
TGTGCCAGTAGTCGGGACGAGCAACGGGAGACCCAGTACTTC
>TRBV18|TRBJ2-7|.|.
CASSPPGLSYEQYF
TGTGCCAGCTCACCACCGGGCTTATCCTACGAGCAGTACTTC
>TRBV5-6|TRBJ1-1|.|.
CASSLVGTEAFF
TGTGCCAGCAGCTTAGTGGGAACTGAAGCTTTCTTT
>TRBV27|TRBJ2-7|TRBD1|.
CASRDRVTGEQYF
TGTGCCAGCAGAGACAGGGTCACGGGCGAGCAGTACTTC
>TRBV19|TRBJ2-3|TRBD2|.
CASSPRTSGGGAGDTQYF
TGTGCCAGTAGTCCTAGGACTAGCGGGGGGGGAGCCGGAGATACGCAGTATTTT
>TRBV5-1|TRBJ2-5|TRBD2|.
CASSLLGGSIETQYF
TGCGCCAGCAGCCTCCTGGGGGGGTCAATAGAGACCCAGTACTTC
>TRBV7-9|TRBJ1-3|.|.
CASSLWTGAGNTIYF
TGTGCCAGCAGCTTGTGGACGGGGGCGGGAAACACCATATATTTT
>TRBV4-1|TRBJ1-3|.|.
CASSSPAGFSSGNTIYF
TGCGCCAGCAGCTCCCCGGCAGGGTTCAGCTCTGGAAACACCATATATTTT
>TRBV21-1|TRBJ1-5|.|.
CASSGPRVRNNQPQHF
TGTGCCAGCAGCGGGCCTCGGGTCCGCAATAATCAGCCCCAGCATTTT
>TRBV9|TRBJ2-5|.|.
CASSVVETRSRQYF
TGTGCCAGCAGCGTAGTAGAGACTAGGTCTCGCCAGTACTTC
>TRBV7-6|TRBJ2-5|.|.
CASSALPLSFFQETQYF
TGTGCCAGCAGCGCACTTCCCTTATCATTTTTCCAAGAGACCCAGTACTTC
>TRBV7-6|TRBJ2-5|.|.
CASSLRQRDETQYF
TGTGCCAGCAGCTTACGACAGCGAGACGAGACCCAGTACTTC
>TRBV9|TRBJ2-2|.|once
CASSVVLTGELFF
TGTGCCAGCAGCGTAGTTCTTACCGGGGAGCTGTTTTTT
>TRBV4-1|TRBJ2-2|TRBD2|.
CASSQKVAGGELFF
TGCGCCAGCAGCCAAAAAGTAGCGGGGGGGGAGCTGTTTTTT
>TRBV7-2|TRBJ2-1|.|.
CASSHDGGDEQFF
TGTGCCAGCAGCCACGACGGCGGGGATGAGCAGTTCTTC
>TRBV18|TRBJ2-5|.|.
CASSPFELETQYF
TGTGCCAGCTCACCATTCGAGTTAGAGACCCAGTACTTC
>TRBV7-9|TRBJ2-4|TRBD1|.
CASSLLGQGMGGHLDIQYF
TGTGCCAGCAGCCTGCTAGGACAGGGAATGGGAGGCCATCTAGACATTCAGTACTTC
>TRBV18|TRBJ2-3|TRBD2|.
CASSATSGGTPGTDTQYF
TGTGCCAGCTCAGCTACTAGCGGGGGGACCCCTGGCACAGATACGCAGTATTTT
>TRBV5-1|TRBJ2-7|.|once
CASSLDRSSYEQYF
TGCGCCAGCAGCTTGGACAGGAGCTCCTACGAGCAGTACTTC
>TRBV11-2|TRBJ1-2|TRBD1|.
CASSSWTGGASGYTF
TGTGCCAGCAGCTCCTGGACAGGGGGCGCAAGTGGCTACACCTTC
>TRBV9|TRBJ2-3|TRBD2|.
CASSVVGRGPDTQYF
TGTGCCAGCAGCGTAGTCGGGAGGGGCCCAGATACGCAGTATTTT
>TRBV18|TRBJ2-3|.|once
CASSPHTDTQYF
TGTGCCAGCTCACCCCACACAGATACGCAGTATTTT
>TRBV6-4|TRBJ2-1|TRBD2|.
CASSATSGTGNEQFF
TGTGCCAGCAGTGCTACTAGCGGCACGGGAAATGAGCAGTTCTTC
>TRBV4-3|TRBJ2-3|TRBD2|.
CASSTYLARASGSSPDTQYF
TGCGCCAGCAGCACCTATCTCGCTAGAGCTAGCGGGAGTTCCCCAGATACGCAGTATTTT
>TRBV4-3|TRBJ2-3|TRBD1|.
CASSQGRGLLTDTQYF
TGCGCCAGCAGCCAGGGCAGGGGGCTCCTCACAGATACGCAGTATTTT
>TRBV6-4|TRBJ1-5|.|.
CASSEQLDSLGQPQHF
TGTGCCAGCAGCGAGCAATTGGACTCCCTTGGGCAGCCCCAGCATTTT
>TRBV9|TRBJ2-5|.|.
CASSRGGETQYF
TGTGCCAGCTCTCGAGGGGGGGAGACCCAGTACTTC
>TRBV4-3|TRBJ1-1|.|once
CASSQDQAGVVEAFF
TGCGCCAGCAGCCAAGATCAAGCAGGGGTTGTTGAAGCTTTCTTT
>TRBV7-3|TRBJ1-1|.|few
CASSYERDTEAFF
TGTGCCAGCAGCTACGAGAGGGACACTGAAGCTTTCTTT
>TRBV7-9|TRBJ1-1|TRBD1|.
CASSLAGQGGPLNTEAFF
TGTGCCAGCAGCTTGGCGGGACAGGGTGGGCCCCTGAACACTGAAGCTTTCTTT
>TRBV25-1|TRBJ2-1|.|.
CASSEAQSYNEQFF
TGTGCCAGCAGTGAAGCCCAGTCCTACAATGAGCAGTTCTTC
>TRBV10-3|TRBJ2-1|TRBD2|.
CAISESLGAGVYNEQFF
TGTGCCATCAGTGAGTCTTTAGGAGCGGGAGTCTACAATGAGCAGTTCTTC